The rows below give T cell receptor beta chains drawn from one sample of a study of breast tumors, draining lymph nodes, adjacent tissues. TCRdb used MiXCR to reprocess the multiplex PCR reads, holding one entry per CDR3 protein. Of approximately 130,000 distinct CDR3 sequences in the sample, around 20% were seen once. Sequences were obtained from axillary lymph node tissue. Receptors were obtained from a female donor with breast cancer. Some clones in this sample may be carry-over from other donors' samples. CDR3s include the opening cysteine and the closing phenylalanine or tryptophan. The order of the fields is V gene, J gene, D gene, clone size, CDR3 DNA, CDR3 protein. The D gene is left open where the match is weak. Expanded clones get a size class; other rows say once, few or many, or leave the size out.

TRBV11-2	TRBJ2-7	.	many	TGTGCCAGCAGCTCAGGGGAAAGTTTCTCCTACGAGCAGTACTTC	CASSSGESFSYEQYF
TRBV25-1	TRBJ2-1	.	many	TGTGCCAGCAGTGAAGACGTCGGTAGCTCCTACAATGAGCAGTTCTTC	CASSEDVGSSYNEQFF
TRBV28	TRBJ2-2	.	.	TGTGCCAGCAGTTTATTCCGCAAGGGGGCGAACACCGGGGAGCTGTTTTTT	CASSLFRKGANTGELFF
TRBV12-3/TRBV12-4	TRBJ2-2	TRBD2	.	TGTGCCAGCAGTCCCCCCCGGGGGGGGGGGAGCGGGAGGGCCGGGACCGGGGAGCTGTTTTTT	CASSPPRGGGSGRAGTGELFF
TRBV7-3	TRBJ2-7	TRBD2	.	TGTGCCAGCAGCTTTGGAGGGTTGGGGCTAGCGGGAACTGGCCCCTACGAGCAGCACTTC	CASSFGGLGLAGTGPYEQHF
TRBV14	TRBJ2-6	.	few	TGTGCCAGCAGCCAAGATATGAGCCGCTCTGGGGCCAACGTCCTGACTTTC	CASSQDMSRSGANVLTF
TRBV14	TRBJ2-7	.	many	TGTGCCAGCAGCCGAAGGTTGGACGAGCAGTACTTC	CASSRRLDEQYF
TRBV18	TRBJ2-2	.	.	TGTGCCAGCTCACCACCGAGGCGGGACGGCACCGGGGAGCTGTTTTTT	CASSPPRRDGTGELFF
TRBV5-4	TRBJ2-7	.	many	TGTGCCAGCAGGCAGGGGACCGAGCAGTACTTC	CASRQGTEQYF
TRBV10-3	TRBJ2-2	.	many	TGTGCCATCACCGCAGGGGACACCGGGGAGCTGTTTTTT	CAITAGDTGELFF
TRBV27	TRBJ2-7	.	many	TGTGCCAGCAGACCGCGTGGGGCGGGGAGCTCCTACGAGCAGTACTTC	CASRPRGAGSSYEQYF
TRBV6-5	TRBJ2-2	TRBD2	many	TGTGCCAGCAGTGGGGGACTAGCGGGAACCGGGGAGCTGTTTTTT	CASSGGLAGTGELFF
TRBV24-1	TRBJ2-1	.	many	TGTGCCACCAGCGGATCCGGGGACAACTACAATGAGCAGTTCTTC	CATSGSGDNYNEQFF
TRBV4-2	TRBJ2-1	.	many	TGTGCCAGCAGCCAAGTTTCAGGGAGCTCCTACAATGAGCAGTTCTTC	CASSQVSGSSYNEQFF
TRBV6-6	TRBJ1-6	.	many	TGTGCCAGCAGTTACTCGGGGGCCGCTTCACCCCTCCACTTT	CASSYSGAASPLHF
TRBV11-1	TRBJ2-7	.	many	TGTGCCAGCAGCTTAGCCGTGGGACTCAGCTACGAGCAGTACTTC	CASSLAVGLSYEQYF
TRBV19	TRBJ2-2	.	many	TGTGCCAGTACGATCAGTCCGAACACCGGGGAGCTGTTTTTT	CASTISPNTGELFF
TRBV7-2	TRBJ2-5	.	many	TGTGCCAGCAGCTTAGCTGGGCGCGGGGAGACCCAGTACTTC	CASSLAGRGETQYF
TRBV10-3	TRBJ2-1	TRBD2	many	TGTGCCATCGGAGGGACTAGCGGACAGTACAATGAGCAGTTCTTC	CAIGGTSGQYNEQFF
TRBV7-9	TRBJ2-7	TRBD1	many	TGTGCCAGCAGCGGAGCACAGGGGCGCGGATACTACGAGCAGTACTTC	CASSGAQGRGYYEQYF
TRBV6-1	TRBJ2-1	.	many	TGTGCCAGCAAGCCGAAAGACAATGAGCAGTTCTTC	CASKPKDNEQFF
TRBV20-1	TRBJ2-7	.	.	TGCAGTGCTAGTCCTCCTTACGACTCCTACGAGCAGTACTTC	CSASPPYDSYEQYF
TRBV6-1	TRBJ2-3	.	few	TGTGCCAGCTGGAGGTCGGGCACAGATACGCAGTATTTT	CASWRSGTDTQYF
TRBV20-1	TRBJ2-3	TRBD2	many	TGCAGTGCTAGCCCTTACGCTAGCGGGAGGGCCCTCGAGATAGATACGCAGTATTTT	CSASPYASGRALEIDTQYF
TRBV9	TRBJ2-7	TRBD2	.	TGTGCCAGCAGCGTAGGCCCCGGGAGGAGCGACGAGCAGTACTTC	CASSVGPGRSDEQYF
TRBV19	TRBJ1-1	.	.	TGTGCCAGTAGTATTAAGGGGGGCGCGAACACTGAAGCTTTCTTT	CASSIKGGANTEAFF
TRBV9	TRBJ1-2	.	many	TGTGCCAGCAAAGACCGCTCCTCCTATGGCTACACCTTC	CASKDRSSYGYTF